The 10 T cell receptor beta chains reported below all come from one sample, sequenced in a study of post-analysis software for immune sequencing data (dated by TCRdb to about 2015). Overall results and qualifications from the work: A handful of TRBV segments, including TRBV5-6, TRBV5-1 and TRBV20-1, were significantly more frequent in patients than controls.

No antigen has been identified for these receptors. Preparation of the library involved PCR. The listed sequencing device is Illumina HiSeq 2500. Unique molecular identifiers were incorporated into TCR beta cDNA libraries to reduce PCR and sequencing biases. The public sequencing data were trimmed at Q25 with fastp and processed into clonotypes with MiXCR by TCRdb, which kept only in-frame beta chains. Rows with a matching CDR3 protein are joined into one entry that keeps the most common DNA and genes. Within this sample are 400,000 to 500,000 distinct CDR3 sequences, with approximately 39% of them counted one time only. Together, the top ten hold around 8% of the sample. Material for sequencing was blood. These receptors originate from a girl aged 2 to 9 with multiple sclerosis.

This CDR3 reads CASSYPGTGTSADTQYF. Written as DNA, the CDR3 is TGTGCCAGCAGTTACCCGGGAACCGGGACTAGCGCAGATACGCAGTATTTT. This rearrangement joins TRBV6-5 to TRBJ2-3, with 10 bases aligning to TRBD2. V lost 2 bases to trimming and J lost 4 bases; unmatched junction nucleotides: 9. This CDR3 region has 17 residues. The germline V gene encodes CDR1 MNHEY and CDR2 SVGAGI.

The rearrangement joins TRBV7-3 to TRBJ2-3, with a tentative D call TRBD1 (5 bases). Deletions cut 0 bases from V and 1 base from J, with 8 bases between. Germline V gene sequence: CDR1 SGHTA, CDR2 FQGTGA. CDR3 length: 15 residues. The CDR3 region has the DNA TGTGCCAGCAGCTTAACCCCAGGGCGCACAGATACGCAGTATTTT. This gives the protein CASSLTPGRTDTQYF. The complete variable domain, with remaining parts taken from reference TRBV7-3 and TRBJ2-3, reads GAGVSQTPSNKVTEKGKYVELRCDPISGHTALYWYRQSLGQGPEFLIYFQGTGAADDSGLPNDRFFAVRPEGSVSTLKIQRTERGDSAVYLCASSLTPGRTDTQYFGPGTRLTVL.

This chain connects TRBV5-1 to TRBJ2-3; D is unclear. This CDR3 is 14 amino acids long. V lost 0 bases and J 5 bases, leaving 10 bases between the germline ends. The germline gives CDR1 SGHRS, CDR2 YFSETQ. DNA of the CDR3: TGCGCCAGCAGCTTGGGTCAAAAGGAAGATACGCAGTATTTT. This codes for CASSLGQKEDTQYF. Together with reference TRBV5-1 and TRBJ2-3, the CDR3 gives the full variable domain: KAGVTQTPRYLIKTRGQQVTLSCSPISGHRSVSWYQQTPGQGLQFLFEYFSETQRNKGNFPGRFSGRQFSNSRSEMNVSTLELGDSALYLCASSLGQKEDTQYFGPGTRLTVL.

This clonotype has only one observation. The rearrangement joins TRBV2 to TRBJ2-7; tentatively, D is TRBD1 (6 bases). TRBJ2-5 explains the end of the DNA better; the J call may be wrong. Germline values: CDR1 SNHLY, CDR2 FYNNEI. This CDR3 comprises 12 residues. CDR3 nucleotides: TGTGCCAATAGGGGGTTTAGAGAGACCCAGTACTTC. Amino acids: CANRGFRETQYF.

Remarks on this clonotype: This may arise from a read error, as a much more abundant clone is one base away. J is TRBJ2-7 and V is TRBV20-1, with D unresolved. Deletions cut 0 bases from V and 7 bases from J, with 16 bases between. The CDR3 is made up of 14 amino acids. The germline gives CDR1 DFQATT, CDR2 SNEGSKA (reference sequence). The CDR3 is CSARDPRVTNEQYF. CDR3 in DNA: TGCAGTGCTAGAGATCCTCGGGTTACCAATGAGCAGTACTTC.

The chain employs TRBV7-2 and TRBJ2-5, with D unresolved. Germline values: CDR1 SGHTA, CDR2 FQGNSA. This CDR3 region has 14 residues. V was clipped by 5 bases and J by 4 bases, with 14 bases between them. The CDR3 DNA sequence: TGTGCCAGCAGCCGAACCCGGACGGTAGAGACCCAGTACTTC. Amino acid sequence: CASSRTRTVETQYF.

The genes are TRBV14 and TRBJ2-7; 7 nucleotides line up with TRBD1. V was clipped by 5 bases and J by 2 bases; unmatched bases: 6. CDR1 is SGHDN and CDR2 is FVKESK in the germline V gene. CDR3 length equals 14 residues. The CDR3 coding sequence is TGTGCCAGCAGCTATCCCGGGACAGCCTACGAGCAGTACTTC. Its protein is CASSYPGTAYEQYF.

The chain employs TRBV5-6 and TRBJ2-4, with 13 positions matching TRBD2. Germline V gene data show CDR1 as SGHDT and CDR2 as YYEEEE. Germline trimming cut 5 bases from V and 6 bases from J; bases unmatched to any gene: 11. This CDR3 is 17 amino acids long. In DNA, the CDR3 is TGTGCCAGCAGTTTCGGACTAGCGGGAGTAACGGGAAACATTCAGTACTTC. This translates into CASSFGLAGVTGNIQYF.

This clonotype was observed at least ten times. The gene calls are TRBV6-5 and TRBJ1-2; 7 bases map to TRBD1. The V segment lost 5 bases and the J segment 4 bases; nucleotides outside the gene matches: 7. CDR1 and CDR2 (germline): MNHEY, SVGAGI. This CDR3 spans 14 amino acids. CDR3 residues: CASSRDRSSYGYTF. DNA of the CDR3: TGTGCCAGCAGTCGGGACAGAAGCTCCTATGGCTACACCTTC.

The chain joins TRBV7-9 to TRBJ2-3, with 7 bases fitting TRBD1. Germline V gives CDR1 SEHNR, CDR2 FQNEAQ (reference sequence). This CDR3 has 15 amino acids. Trimming took 4 bases from V and 2 from J; bases not matched to a gene: 6. In DNA, the CDR3 is TGTGCCAGCAGCTCGACAGGGAGAGCCACAGATACGCAGTATTTT. Its protein is CASSSTGRATDTQYF.